The entry that follows covers one T cell receptor beta chain sequence. The germline V gene encodes CDR1 MDHEN and CDR2 SYDVKM. V dropped 5 bases and J dropped 2; count of bases not matched to a gene: 6. This CDR3 has 15 amino acids. The data belong to a study of control samples from healthy donors and cancer patients. TCRdb's table, derived via immunoSEQ multiplex PCR, lists solely in-frame clones and lacks some. Here the sample spans around 7,000 clones, approximately 82% being singletons. The specimen sequenced was PBMCs. The receptor was derived from a man aged 70-80 years with lung cancer. The chain joins TRBV28 to TRBJ1-5, with TRBD1 matching 7 bases. CDR3 in amino acids: CASSPRQGGNQPQHF. For the CDR3, the DNA is TGTGCCAGCAGTCCCCGACAGGGAGGCAATCAGCCCCAGCATTTT.